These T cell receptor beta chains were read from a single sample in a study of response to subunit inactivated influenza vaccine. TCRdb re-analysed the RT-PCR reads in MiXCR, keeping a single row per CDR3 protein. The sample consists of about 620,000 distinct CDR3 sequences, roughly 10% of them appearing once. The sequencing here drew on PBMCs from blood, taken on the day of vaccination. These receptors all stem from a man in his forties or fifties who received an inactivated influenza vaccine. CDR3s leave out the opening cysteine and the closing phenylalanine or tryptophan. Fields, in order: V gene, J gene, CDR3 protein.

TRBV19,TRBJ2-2,ASSIRWSNTGELF
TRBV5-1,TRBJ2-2,ASRDPGLAPGELF
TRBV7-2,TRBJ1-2,ASSLRTGDNGYT
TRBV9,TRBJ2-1,ASSKGTGRLDEQF
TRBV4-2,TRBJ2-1,ASSQEWDDEQF
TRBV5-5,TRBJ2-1,ARGPGLKQF
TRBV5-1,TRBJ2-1,ASSDRVGVQF
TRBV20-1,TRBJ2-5,SASDRTAAQETQY
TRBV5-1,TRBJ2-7,ASSLDRGEQY
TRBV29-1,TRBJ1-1,SVESDWDTEAF
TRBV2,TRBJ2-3,ASRAEDSRTDTQY
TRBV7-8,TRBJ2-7,ASSLGQRAGAPYEQY
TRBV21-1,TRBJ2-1,ASSKVVGGYNEQF
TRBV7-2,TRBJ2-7,ASSAGQGSLYEQY
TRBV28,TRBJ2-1,ASRESGRAGREQF
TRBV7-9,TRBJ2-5,ASSFMTGPQETQY
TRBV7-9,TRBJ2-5,ASSPDRGIQETQY
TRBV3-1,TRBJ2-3,ASSQVDRTSGRWLDTQY
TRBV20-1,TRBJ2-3,SAGQGAGVVDTQY
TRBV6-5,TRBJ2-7,ASSYRPQLAGGNEQY
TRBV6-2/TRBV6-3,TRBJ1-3,ASNGQNSGNTIY
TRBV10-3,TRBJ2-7,AISGTDYEQY
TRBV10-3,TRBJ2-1,AIRSPRGEHEQF
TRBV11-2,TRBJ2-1,ASSLLERGFNNEQF
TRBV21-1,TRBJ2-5,ASSDPTETQY
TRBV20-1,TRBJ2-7,SARATPYEQY
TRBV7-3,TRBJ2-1,ASSPSGLGNLGEQF
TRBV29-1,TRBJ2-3,SVGNVLAGADTQY
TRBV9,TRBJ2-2,ASSVEASLDTGELF
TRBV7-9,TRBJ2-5,ASSRTSGTGSRETQY
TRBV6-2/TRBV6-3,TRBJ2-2,ASTRTTNTGELF
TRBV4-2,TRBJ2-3,ASATSGSGTDTQY
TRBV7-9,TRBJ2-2,ASSLWYDTGELF
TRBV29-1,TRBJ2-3,SVGTGTDTQY
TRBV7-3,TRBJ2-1,ASSPPDRLNEQF
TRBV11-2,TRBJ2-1,ASSLGSSKEGWYNEQF
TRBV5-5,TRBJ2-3,ASSRVGGAIDTQY
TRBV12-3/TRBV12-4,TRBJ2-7,ASSADRHEQY
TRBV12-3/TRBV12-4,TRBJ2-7,ASSYGSSYEQY
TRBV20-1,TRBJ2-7,SASYTEVGEQY
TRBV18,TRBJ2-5,ASSEEGPYQETQY
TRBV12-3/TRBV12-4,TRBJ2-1,ASRQRDEQF
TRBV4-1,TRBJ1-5,ASSQDFLRVVGSGQPQH
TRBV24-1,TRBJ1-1,ATSPGGSEAF
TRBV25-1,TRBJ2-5,ASSERSGGGETQY
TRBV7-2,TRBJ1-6,ASSLQGTNSPLH
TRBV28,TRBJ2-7,ASSTGSSYEQY
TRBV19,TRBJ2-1,ASSASGSRLSYNEQF
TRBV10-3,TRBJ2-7,AISEGSYEQY
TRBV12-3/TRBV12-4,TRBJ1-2,ASSYRGGDGYT
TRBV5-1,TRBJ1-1,ASSLAGGTSTEAF
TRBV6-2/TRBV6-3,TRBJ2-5,ASSRPASGGIRETQY
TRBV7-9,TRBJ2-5,AVFKERETQY
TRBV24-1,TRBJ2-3,ATSDRGQGADTQY
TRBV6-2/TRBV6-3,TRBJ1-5,ASAPSGRWGQPQH
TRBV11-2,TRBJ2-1,ASSRRLYEQF
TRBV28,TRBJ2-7,ASRLQGPPKSYEQY
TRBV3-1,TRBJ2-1,ASTQGRSSYNEQF
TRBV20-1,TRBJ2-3,SASATVRDTQY